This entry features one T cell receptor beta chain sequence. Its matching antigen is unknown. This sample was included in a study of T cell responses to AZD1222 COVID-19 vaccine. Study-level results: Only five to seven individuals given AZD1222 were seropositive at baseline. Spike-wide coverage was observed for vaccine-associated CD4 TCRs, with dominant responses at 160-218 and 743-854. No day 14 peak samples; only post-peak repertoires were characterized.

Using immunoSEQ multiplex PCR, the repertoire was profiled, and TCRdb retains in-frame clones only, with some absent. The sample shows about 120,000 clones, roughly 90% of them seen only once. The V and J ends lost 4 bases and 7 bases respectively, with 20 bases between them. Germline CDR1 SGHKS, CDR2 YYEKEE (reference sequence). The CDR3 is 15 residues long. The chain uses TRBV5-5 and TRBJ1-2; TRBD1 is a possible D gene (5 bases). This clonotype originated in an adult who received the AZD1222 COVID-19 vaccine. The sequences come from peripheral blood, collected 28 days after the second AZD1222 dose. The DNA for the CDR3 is TGTGCCAGCAGCCCGCGGCAGGGTGGACCGGGTGGCTACACCTTC. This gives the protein CASSPRQGGPGGYTF.